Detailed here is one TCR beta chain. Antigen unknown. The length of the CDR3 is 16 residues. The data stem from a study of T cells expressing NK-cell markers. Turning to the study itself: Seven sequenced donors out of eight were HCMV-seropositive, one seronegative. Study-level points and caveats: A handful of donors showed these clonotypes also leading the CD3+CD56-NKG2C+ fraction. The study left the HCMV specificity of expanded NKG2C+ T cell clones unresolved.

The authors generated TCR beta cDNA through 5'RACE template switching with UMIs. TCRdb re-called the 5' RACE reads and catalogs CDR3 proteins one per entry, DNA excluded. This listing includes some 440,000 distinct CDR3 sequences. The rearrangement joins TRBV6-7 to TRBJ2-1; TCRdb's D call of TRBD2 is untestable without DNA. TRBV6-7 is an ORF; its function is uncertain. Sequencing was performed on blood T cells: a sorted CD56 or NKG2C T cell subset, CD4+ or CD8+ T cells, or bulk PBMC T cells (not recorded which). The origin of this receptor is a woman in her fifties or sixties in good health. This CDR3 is CASSYDAGGISDEQFF.